The entry below gives a single T cell receptor beta chain sequence along with its context. Its antigen is still unknown. This record comes from a study of cytomegalovirus exposure and HLA in healthy donors. 60 Vbeta and 13 Jbeta primers were used in PCR. Clones were sequenced by immunoSEQ multiplex PCR, and TCRdb holds only the in-frame ones, with some missing. The data contain about 160,000 clones, around 80% of them singletons. This CDR3 has 15 residues. Germline loops: CDR1 MNHNY, CDR2 SVGAGI (reference sequence). V lost 5 bases and J lost 4; bases outside the gene matches: 8. Regarding the study as a whole: Published work reported that the classifier diagnosed cytomegalovirus status with high specificity and sensitivity. Despite most TCR sequences being rare, some public TCRs occurred in many donors.

Among the donors, all were healthy bone marrow donors. This chain links TRBV6-6 with TRBJ1-5; 7 bases line up with TRBD1. The sample consisted of PBMCs. The receptor's source is a middle-aged man in good health and CMV-seronegative. CDR3 residues: CASSQPGQRNQPQHF. DNA for the CDR3: TGTGCCAGCAGTCAGCCGGGACAGAGGAATCAGCCCCAGCATTTT.